A selection of T cell receptor beta chains follows, all from one sample in a study of early T cells in non-severe SARS-CoV-2 infection. Via MiXCR, TCRdb re-called the 5' RACE reads, giving one row per CDR3 protein. This sample has more than 70,000 distinct CDR3 sequences; about 11% occur once, and the top ten carry about 12%. The sequences come from whole blood, collected at baseline. Receptors originate from an adult who was a healthcare worker with PCR-confirmed SARS-CoV-2 infection or an uninfected control (not recorded which). Both conserved end residues are part of each CDR3. The order of the fields is D gene, clone size, V gene, J gene, CDR3 DNA, CDR3 protein. D genes are given only for firm matches. A clone size is listed for some rows: how often the clone was seen (once, few, many), or a class if it is expanded.

D gene: NA
clone size: few
V gene: TRBV10-3
J gene: TRBJ1-6
CDR3 DNA: TGTGCCATCAGTGAGGGTTGGGCAGAAAATAATTCACCCCTCCACTTT
CDR3 protein: CAISEGWAENNSPLHF

D gene: NA
clone size: many
V gene: TRBV27
J gene: TRBJ2-7
CDR3 DNA: TGTGCCAGCAGTCCCTGGGGTTACGAGCAGTACTTC
CDR3 protein: CASSPWGYEQYF

D gene: NA
clone size: NA
V gene: TRBV13
J gene: TRBJ2-5
CDR3 DNA: TGTGCCAGCAGCTTCCGGGCACCTGGAGGGCAAGAGACCCAGTACTTC
CDR3 protein: CASSFRAPGGQETQYF

D gene: NA
clone size: many
V gene: TRBV6-1
J gene: TRBJ2-2
CDR3 DNA: TGTGCCAGCAGTGAACAGATAAACACCGGGGAGCTGTTTTTT
CDR3 protein: CASSEQINTGELFF

D gene: NA
clone size: few
V gene: TRBV11-2
J gene: TRBJ2-1
CDR3 DNA: TGTGCCAGCAGCTTAAGGGGGACGGGGCCCCAGGATGAGCAGTTCTTC
CDR3 protein: CASSLRGTGPQDEQFF

D gene: TRBD1
clone size: many
V gene: TRBV5-6
J gene: TRBJ2-7
CDR3 DNA: TGTGCCAGCAGCTACCCCGGACAGGGCTACGAGCAGTACTTC
CDR3 protein: CASSYPGQGYEQYF

D gene: NA
clone size: few
V gene: TRBV7-9
J gene: TRBJ2-7
CDR3 DNA: TGTGCCAGCAGCCAAGACAGATCAAGCCACGAGCAGTACTTC
CDR3 protein: CASSQDRSSHEQYF

D gene: NA
clone size: many
V gene: TRBV5-5
J gene: TRBJ2-7
CDR3 DNA: TGTGCCAGCAGCTTGGAATTGTTAGCCGAGCAGTACTTC
CDR3 protein: CASSLELLAEQYF

D gene: NA
clone size: few
V gene: TRBV19
J gene: TRBJ2-1
CDR3 DNA: TGTGCCAGTAGTCCTGGGATTCGGGAGCAGTTCTTC
CDR3 protein: CASSPGIREQFF

D gene: TRBD1
clone size: NA
V gene: TRBV6-6
J gene: TRBJ2-7
CDR3 DNA: TGTGCCAGCGACAGGGGATCTTCCGAGCAGTACTTC
CDR3 protein: CASDRGSSEQYF

D gene: NA
clone size: few
V gene: TRBV20-1
J gene: TRBJ2-3
CDR3 DNA: TGCAGTGCTAGCTGGAGCGTGAGCACAGATACGCAGTATTTT
CDR3 protein: CSASWSVSTDTQYF

D gene: NA
clone size: once
V gene: TRBV3-1
J gene: TRBJ2-1
CDR3 DNA: TGTGCCAGCAGCCCGCACCCGGGGAAGGGTGAGCAGTTCTTC
CDR3 protein: CASSPHPGKGEQFF

D gene: TRBD1
clone size: medium-sized
V gene: TRBV6-5
J gene: TRBJ1-1
CDR3 DNA: TGTGCCACTGGGACAGGGGGTACTGAAGCTTTCTTT
CDR3 protein: CATGTGGTEAFF

D gene: NA
clone size: few
V gene: TRBV7-2
J gene: TRBJ1-6
CDR3 DNA: TGTGCCACCCCAATTAGGGGGAATAATTCACCCCTCCACTTT
CDR3 protein: CATPIRGNNSPLHF

D gene: TRBD1
clone size: NA
V gene: TRBV7-9
J gene: TRBJ1-3
CDR3 DNA: TGTGCCAGCCTACAGGGGGCTGGAAACACCATATATTTT
CDR3 protein: CASLQGAGNTIYF

D gene: TRBD2
clone size: NA
V gene: TRBV4-3
J gene: TRBJ2-1
CDR3 DNA: TGCGCCAGCAGCCAGAGACTAGCGGGCCACTACAATGAGCAGTTCTTC
CDR3 protein: CASSQRLAGHYNEQFF

D gene: TRBD2
clone size: few
V gene: TRBV7-8
J gene: TRBJ2-3
CDR3 DNA: TGTGCCAGCAGCTCCACAGCGGGGGGGCTTCTCATGGGAGGAGATACGCAGTATTTT
CDR3 protein: CASSSTAGGLLMGGDTQYF

D gene: TRBD1
clone size: NA
V gene: TRBV20-1
J gene: TRBJ2-7
CDR3 DNA: TGCAGTGCTAGGCCAGGGGGTGCCTACGAGCAGTACTTC
CDR3 protein: CSARPGGAYEQYF

D gene: NA
clone size: few
V gene: TRBV7-9
J gene: TRBJ1-1
CDR3 DNA: TGTGCCAGCAGCTTCTCGGATGAAGCTTTCTTT
CDR3 protein: CASSFSDEAFF

D gene: TRBD1
clone size: NA
V gene: TRBV4-1
J gene: TRBJ2-1
CDR3 DNA: TGCGCCAGCAGCCAAGATATGGACAGGGGACTGCAGTTCTTC
CDR3 protein: CASSQDMDRGLQFF

D gene: NA
clone size: NA
V gene: TRBV25-1
J gene: TRBJ2-1
CDR3 DNA: TGTGCCAGCAGTGGAGGGTCCAATGAGCAGTTCTTC
CDR3 protein: CASSGGSNEQFF

D gene: NA
clone size: many
V gene: TRBV7-2
J gene: TRBJ2-7
CDR3 DNA: TGTGCCAGCAGCTTAGCCATCGGGGGCGGATACGAGCAGTACTTC
CDR3 protein: CASSLAIGGGYEQYF

D gene: NA
clone size: NA
V gene: TRBV6-6
J gene: TRBJ1-1
CDR3 DNA: TGTGCCAGCAACCAAATTGTTGGTGCTGAAGCTTTCTTT
CDR3 protein: CASNQIVGAEAFF

D gene: NA
clone size: NA
V gene: TRBV11-2
J gene: TRBJ1-6
CDR3 DNA: TGTGCCAGCAACCCCGGACAGCCCTATAATTCACCCCTCCACTTT
CDR3 protein: CASNPGQPYNSPLHF

D gene: TRBD2
clone size: few
V gene: TRBV3-1
J gene: TRBJ2-1
CDR3 DNA: TGTGCCAGCAGCCAAGCGGGGGGGGCCTACAATGAGCAGTTCTTC
CDR3 protein: CASSQAGGAYNEQFF

D gene: TRBD1
clone size: NA
V gene: TRBV5-1
J gene: TRBJ1-2
CDR3 DNA: TGCGCCAGCAGCCCGACGGACAGGGACAAATTTATCTATGGCTACACCTTC
CDR3 protein: CASSPTDRDKFIYGYTF

D gene: NA
clone size: few
V gene: TRBV7-6
J gene: TRBJ1-4
CDR3 DNA: TGTGCCAAACCTACCCCGGAAAAACTGTTTTTT
CDR3 protein: CAKPTPEKLFF

D gene: TRBD2
clone size: NA
V gene: TRBV18
J gene: TRBJ2-7
CDR3 DNA: TGTGCCAGCTCACCACTTAGCGGGGGGGACCTCGACGAGCAGTACTTC
CDR3 protein: CASSPLSGGDLDEQYF

D gene: TRBD2
clone size: many
V gene: TRBV7-6
J gene: TRBJ2-7
CDR3 DNA: TGTGCCAGCAGCTTACTAGCGGGGGAAGACGAGCAGTACTTC
CDR3 protein: CASSLLAGEDEQYF

D gene: NA
clone size: many
V gene: TRBV20-1
J gene: TRBJ2-7
CDR3 DNA: TGCAGTGCCTCAGCTGGACTTTTCTACGAGCAGTACTTC
CDR3 protein: CSASAGLFYEQYF

D gene: NA
clone size: NA
V gene: TRBV11-2
J gene: TRBJ2-1
CDR3 DNA: TGTGCCAGCAGCTTAGAGTTCCCCTACAATGAGCAGTTCTTC
CDR3 protein: CASSLEFPYNEQFF

D gene: TRBD2
clone size: NA
V gene: TRBV3-1
J gene: TRBJ2-4
CDR3 DNA: TGTGCCAGCAGCCAACGACTAGCGGGCAAACAAAACATTCAGTACTTC
CDR3 protein: CASSQRLAGKQNIQYF